These T cell receptor beta chains were read from a single sample in a study of PD-L1 blockade in urothelial cancer. Libraries were prepared by immunoSEQ multiplex PCR; TCRdb keeps only in-frame clonotypes and omits some of them. The top ten hold roughly 1.3% of the sample, which has 54,000 or so clones, about four fifths seen once. This specimen was PBMCs, taken around atezolizumab (anti-PD-L1) treatment. The receptors come from a man aged 45-65 years with urothelial cancer. The CDR3 runs from the conserved cysteine through the conserved F or W. D genes are given only for firm matches. Rows may omit the clone size; those that give it use once, few, many or a size class.

. | . | TRBJ1-2 | TRBV6-5 | CASSDSTYGYTF | TGTGCCAGCAGTGACAGTACCTATGGCTACACCTTC
. | . | TRBJ2-3 | TRBV18 | CASSPPTGLNTQYF | TGTGCCAGCTCACCACCGACAGGACTCAATACGCAGTATTTT
TRBD1 | . | TRBJ2-5 | TRBV5-8 | CASSPGTAREETQYF | TGTGCCAGCAGCCCCGGGACAGCGAGGGAAGAGACCCAGTACTTC
. | . | TRBJ2-7 | TRBV11-2 | CASSWPYFESSYEQYF | TGTGCCAGCAGCTGGCCATATTTTGAATCCTCCTACGAGCAGTACTTC
. | . | TRBJ2-3 | TRBV7-6 | CASGSGDTQYF | TGTGCTTCGGGGTCGGGAGATACGCAGTATTTT
TRBD1 | . | TRBJ2-2 | TRBV7-8 | CATGTANTGELFF | TGTGCCACCGGGACAGCGAACACCGGGGAGCTGTTTTTT
. | . | TRBJ2-1 | TRBV9 | CASSRRNLDRFSSYNEQFF | TGTGCCAGCAGCCGACGCAATTTGGACAGATTCAGCTCCTACAATGAGCAGTTCTTC
TRBD2 | . | TRBJ2-7 | TRBV5-1 | CASSMTSGLGKTYEQYF | TGCGCCAGCAGCATGACTAGCGGGCTGGGGAAAACCTACGAGCAGTACTTC
. | . | TRBJ2-7 | TRBV2 | CASSEDKTYEQYF | TGTGCCAGCAGTGAAGACAAAACCTACGAGCAGTACTTC
TRBD1 | . | TRBJ2-7 | TRBV20-1 | CSVGTGYEQYF | TGCAGTGTGGGGACAGGTTACGAGCAGTACTTC
. | . | TRBJ1-5 | TRBV30 | CAWSVGGYQPQHF | TGTGCCTGGAGTGTCGGGGGATATCAGCCCCAGCATTTT
. | . | TRBJ2-1 | TRBV7-6 | CASGINGQFYNEQFF | TGTGCCAGCGGGATCAATGGACAGTTCTACAATGAGCAGTTCTTC
TRBD1 | . | TRBJ1-4 | TRBV7-9 | CASSRGQGASNEKLFF | TGTGCCAGCAGCCGCGGACAGGGGGCGTCTAATGAAAAACTGTTTTTT
TRBD2 | . | TRBJ2-3 | TRBV4-2 | CASSLAGGASTDTQYF | TGTGCCAGCAGCCTAGCGGGGGGCGCGAGCACAGATACGCAGTATTTT
TRBD2 | once | TRBJ2-7 | TRBV5-6 | CASSLTSGRNQHEQYF | TGTGCCAGCAGCTTGACTAGCGGGAGGAATCAACACGAGCAGTACTTC
. | . | TRBJ2-5 | TRBV11-3 | CASSLGGGGETQYF | TGTGCCAGCAGCTTGGGAGGCGGCGGAGAGACCCAGTACTTC
TRBD1 | . | TRBJ1-4 | TRBV5-1 | CASSGRDSINEKLFF | TGCGCCAGCAGCGGACGGGACAGTATTAATGAAAAACTGTTTTTT
TRBD1 | . | TRBJ1-2 | TRBV11-2 | CASSFAGGNYGYTF | TGTGCCAGCAGCTTCGCAGGGGGCAACTATGGCTACACCTTC